The 11 T cell receptor beta chains below were found in one sample sequenced in a study of T cell responses to AZD1222 COVID-19 vaccine. The data were produced by immunoSEQ multiplex PCR, yet TCRdb's version contains in-frame clones alone and is incomplete. The profile shows 100,000 to 150,000 clones, 70% to 90% of them singletons. The input for sequencing was peripheral blood, taken 28 days after the second AZD1222 dose. The receptor source for this set is an adult who received the AZD1222 COVID-19 vaccine.

The chain uses TRBV27 and TRBJ2-7; perhaps TRBD1 as D (6 bases). Deletions cut 1 base from V and 5 bases from J, with 9 bases between. Germline CDR1 MNHEY, CDR2 SMNVEV (reference sequence). This CDR3 spans 13 amino acids. The CDR3 bases are TGTGCCAGCAGTTTATACAGGGAAGACGAGCAGTACTTC. Translating gives CASSLYREDEQYF.

The chain is built from TRBV5-1 and TRBJ1-1, with 7 bases lining up with TRBD1. Trimming at V came to 4 bases and at J to 1 base, leaving 4 bases not matched to a gene. The germline gives CDR1 SGHRS, CDR2 YFSETQ. This CDR3 contains 14 residues. CDR3 DNA sequence: TGCGCCAGCAGCGAGACAGGGTGGAACACTGAAGCTTTCTTT. This encodes CASSETGWNTEAFF.

This clone has only one observation. V and J are TRBV12-5 and TRBJ2-5, with D perhaps TRBD2 (5 bases). Trimming shortened V by 7 bases and J by 1 base, and 22 bases separated the two germline ends. Germline V lookup: CDR1 LGHNT, CDR2 FRNRAP. This CDR3 comprises 17 residues. This CDR3 reads CASAVGGLGLGQETQYF. The CDR3 nucleotides read TGTGCTAGTGCGGTTGGAGGTCTGGGCCTGGGCCAAGAGACCCAGTACTTC. Filled out from reference TRBV12-5 and TRBJ2-5, the complete variable domain reads DARVTQTPRHKVTEMGQEVTMRCQPILGHNTVFWYRQTMMQGLELLAYFRNRAPLDDSGMPKDRFSAEMPDATLATLKIQPSEPRDSAVYFCASAVGGLGLGQETQYFGPGTRLLVL.

The chain links TRBV2 to TRBJ2-2; D is perhaps TRBD1 or TRBD2 (5 bases each). The V gene's germline CDR1 is SNHLY and CDR2 FYNNEI. V shed 7 bases and J shed 2 bases, with 14 bases lying between them. The CDR3 runs to 15 residues. The CDR3: CASTPGRLNTGELFF. Written as DNA, the CDR3 is TGTGCCAGCACGCCGGGGCGACTCAACACCGGGGAGCTGTTTTTT. The whole variable domain, remainder taken from reference TRBV2 and TRBJ2-2, is EPEVTQTPSHQVTQMGQEVILRCVPISNHLYFYWYRQILGQKVEFLVSFYNNEISEKSEIFDDQFSVERPDGSNFTLKIRSTKLEDSAMYFCASTPGRLNTGELFFGEGSRLTVL.

The chain is built from TRBV9 and TRBJ2-1, with TRBD2 identical over 10 bases. J gave up 4 bases and V 0 bases, and 4 bases lay outside the gene matches. Germline values: CDR1 SGDLS, CDR2 YYNGEE. The CDR3 totals 16 residues. The CDR3 loop reads CASSVGSSGGYNEQFF. CDR3 DNA sequence: TGTGCCAGCAGCGTAGGCTCTAGCGGGGGTTACAATGAGCAGTTCTTC.

The chain uses TRBV7-9 and TRBJ1-5; no reliable D call. Germline V gene data show CDR1 as SEHNR and CDR2 as FQNEAQ (reference sequence). The CDR3 has 12 amino acids. V lost 4 bases and J lost 4, with 5 bases in between. This CDR3 is CASSSQNQPQHF. For the CDR3, the DNA is TGTGCCAGCAGCTCACAAAATCAGCCCCAGCATTTT.

The chain employs TRBV6-5 and TRBJ2-1, with 9 bases matching TRBD2. This CDR3 spans 15 amino acids. The junction had 10 bases not matched to a gene; V was cut back by 6 bases and J by 7 bases. Germline CDR1 reads MNHEY; CDR2 reads SVGAGI. The CDR3 here is CASSLRSRGGNEQFF. The CDR3 region has the DNA TGTGCCAGCAGCCTCCGTTCGCGGGGGGGAAATGAGCAGTTCTTC.

This chain uses TRBV19 with TRBJ1-2; D is perhaps TRBD1 (6 bases). The CDR3 extends over 13 amino acids. V gave up 7 bases and J gave up 1 base, with 10 bases separating them. Germline V lookup: CDR1 LNHDA, CDR2 SQIVND (reference sequence). CDR3 in DNA: TGTGCCAGTACTCGGACAGTTAACTATGGCTACACCTTC. Encoded protein: CASTRTVNYGYTF.

The chain combines TRBV5-1 with TRBJ2-7, with 8 positions matching TRBD1. The V and J ends lost 5 bases and 6 bases, in that order; junction bases with no gene match: 7. The CDR3 loop spans 13 amino acids. Germline assignment: CDR1 SGHRS and CDR2 YFSETQ. The CDR3 DNA reads as TGCGCCAGCAGGCAGCCACAGGGGGTCGAGCAGTACTTC. This translates into CASRQPQGVEQYF.

This clone was counted only a few times. This rearrangement joins TRBV27 to TRBJ2-7; D not resolved. With 5 bases removed from V and 0 bases from J, the gap between germline ends came to 11 bases. The CDR3 spans 14 residues. From germline, CDR1 is MNHEY and CDR2 SMNVEV (reference sequence). The CDR3 nucleotides are TGTGCCAGCAGTCGTTTAACTGGCTCCTACGAGCAGTACTTC. Residues: CASSRLTGSYEQYF.

The CDR3 DNA follows: TGTGCCAGTAACAGGGGTTCCGGCTATGGCTACACCTTC. Translation: CASNRGSGYGYTF. The chain employs TRBV19 and TRBJ1-2; 7 bases map to TRBD1. CDR1 and CDR2 from the germline V gene are LNHDA and SQIVND (reference sequence). The CDR3 runs 13 residues. The junction had 6 bases not matched to a gene; V was cut back by 7 bases and J by 4 bases.